The clone carrying this TCR beta chain was detected ten times or more. Unique molecular identifiers were incorporated when the TCRbeta library was constructed. MiXCR, applied by TCRdb to the PCR reads, yields one record per CDR3 protein. The sample yields around 93,000 distinct CDR3 sequences, 7% to 10% seen once. This sample was included in a study of T-cell reconstitution after alpha-beta-depleted transplantation in children. The germline V gene has CDR1 DFQATT and CDR2 SNEGSKA (reference sequence). The CDR3 runs to 13 residues. The trim removed 1 base at V and 5 bases at J, leaving 4 bases unmatched.

This clonotype originated in a human donor who donated a stem cell graft to a child with congenital amegakaryocytic thrombocytopenia. The V gene is TRBV20-1, the J gene TRBJ2-5; 7 positions match TRBD2. The sequencing used PBMCs from the stem cell graft donor, collected from the stem cell graft. Here the CDR3 reads CSARGEGVETQYF. The CDR3 bases are TGCAGTGCTAGAGGGGAGGGTGTGGAGACCCAGTACTTC.